This is a list of T cell receptor beta chains from one sample in a study of blood T cell repertoires in COVID-19. The data were produced by immunoSEQ multiplex PCR, yet TCRdb's version contains in-frame clones alone and is incomplete. The sample records about 110,000 clones, about 79% being singletons. The material sequenced was peripheral blood. The receptor source for this set is a woman older than 75 with active or convalescent COVID-19. CDR3s include the opening cysteine and the closing phenylalanine or tryptophan.

>TRBV15
CATSGETGTVGSPLHF
>TRBV6-5
CASSYSPIYYEQYF
>TRBV21-1
CASSRRDNEQFF
>TRBV5-6
CASSRGLAGFTDTQYF
>TRBV28
CASSLRDRVGYGYTF
>TRBV7-2
CASSPQLAGGTYEQYF
>TRBV7-9
CASSPRGGEREQYF
>TRBV6-5
CASSYSPRQGDEQYF
>TRBV7-9
CASRPSGSGGFF
>TRBV7-9
CASSLGLAGGSYNEQFF
>TRBV28
CAITLGGQQPQHF
>TRBV5-1
CASSSNGGDSGNTIYF
>TRBV3-1/TRBV3-2
CASSPPSHPGELFF
>TRBV15
CATSNLARTGETQYF
>TRBV10-3
CAISESTPGQFYGYTF
>TRBV6-5
CASSYSRFSYEQYF
>TRBV30
CAWSVMALQTGELFF
>TRBV13
CATRRLELNNEQFF
>TRBV19
CASSSTRGYTEAFF
>TRBV2
CASSRDRRYEQYF
>TRBV5-1
CASSLDRLAGGELFF
>TRBV7-3
CASSLGERNPYNEQFF
>TRBV19
CASRPDRGRNTIYF
>TRBV11-3
CASSLRTDTPTF
>TRBV5-1
CASSPTGGSYNSPLHF
>TRBV5-1
CASTKDYPDNEQFF
>TRBV5-4
CASSLGRGRDQYF
>TRBV19
CASSILAGVNYNEQFF
>TRBV15
CATSTPGQGYNEQFF
>TRBV3-1/TRBV3-2
CASSQGTGNNGELFF
>TRBV11-2
CASSYGQGGETQYF
>TRBV5-1
CASSHVAGGYEQYF
>TRBV3-1/TRBV3-2
CASSQDPGDLNNEQFF
>TRBV7-9
CASSFLATDTQYF
>TRBV18
CASSHGRQGPPRDYEQYF
>TRBV2
CASSLAKNIQYF
>TRBV28
CASSLGTGTGGYTF
>TRBV28
CASTKGLARETQYF
>TRBV28
CASSSKHVRTWGRNSPLHF
>TRBV19
CASRGQGANTQYF
>TRBV10-1
CASSDTGVRETQYF
>TRBV11-3
CASSLVAGAYNEQFF
>TRBV12-3/TRBV12-4
CASSLQGYEQFF
>TRBV28
CASSSFGRDTEAFF
>TRBV2
CASMDSGGVSYNEQFF
>TRBV12-3/TRBV12-4
CASSLAGGYEQYF
>TRBV9
CASSASGAIITDTQYF
>TRBV7-6
CASSRDMGLAGVTDTQYF
>TRBV5-4
CASSLGVSGSVSDTQYF
>TRBV7-8
CASIPGQGLGYEKLFF
>TRBV20-1
CSLRDTQYF
>TRBV5-1
CASSLRVVEDSPLHF
>TRBV7-3
CASSHFANTEAFF
>TRBV6-1
CASSKGAGGSSYNEQFF
>TRBV5-4
CASSLYLSGSVDTQYF
>TRBV28
CASSPASGTYGYTF
>TRBV5-1
CASDLGTSGNYNEQFF
>TRBV5-1
CASSLTGSGQPQHF
>TRBV18
CASSAQDTQYF